The 9 T cell receptor beta chains listed next were all sequenced from one sample in a study of blood T cell repertoires in COVID-19. Some clones are missing from TCRdb's copy, which holds only in-frame ones; the method was immunoSEQ multiplex PCR. The table includes just under 350,000 clones, around 91% detected once. The specimen was peripheral blood. These receptor sequences come from a woman aged 18-29 years who had recovered from COVID-19.

This chain joins TRBV6-2 or TRBV6-3 and TRBJ2-4; 10 positions match TRBD2. This CDR3 has 17 residues. Unmatched junction bases numbered 3, after V lost 0 bases and J lost 1 base. The germline gives CDR1 MNHEY, CDR2 SVGEGT. CDR3 DNA: TGTGCCAGCAGTTACTCTCTAGCGGGAGTTGCCAAAAACATTCAGTACTTC. Its protein product is CASSYSLAGVAKNIQYF.

The CDR3 coding sequence is TGTGCCAGCAGTGAGGGACTAGCGGGAGTGACCCAGTACTTC. Protein: CASSEGLAGVTQYF. The V and J genes are TRBV6-1 and TRBJ2-5, with 14 bases aligning to TRBD2. The germline gives CDR1 MNHNS, CDR2 SASEGT. There are 14 residues in the CDR3. V gave up 3 bases and J gave up 7 bases; unmatched junction bases: 1.

The chain recombines TRBV11-3 with TRBJ2-1; 10 positions agree with TRBD2. Per germline, CDR1 SGHNT and CDR2 YENEEA. The CDR3 is made up of 15 amino acids. Trimming at V came to 3 bases and at J to 7 bases, leaving 6 bases not matched to a gene. The CDR3 region has the DNA TGTGCCAGCAGCTTGGTAGCGGGAGGAATGAATGAGCAGTTCTTC. Encoded protein: CASSLVAGGMNEQFF.

The chain joins TRBV7-2 to TRBJ1-5, with a tentative D call TRBD1 (5 bases). The CDR3 consists of 14 residues. V lost 4 bases to trimming and J lost 4 bases, with 11 bases between them. Germline CDR1 reads SGHTA; CDR2 reads FQGNSA. CDR3: CASSSLGGNQPQHF. The CDR3 coding sequence is TGTGCCAGCAGCTCCCTGGGGGGTAATCAGCCCCAGCATTTT. Combining the CDR3 with reference TRBV7-2 and TRBJ1-5 gives the whole variable domain GAGVSQSPSNKVTEKGKDVELRCDPISGHTALYWYRQSLGQGLEFLIYFQGNSAPDKSGLPSDRFSAERTGGSVSTLTIQRTQQEDSAVYLCASSSLGGNQPQHFGDGTRLSIL.

The gene calls are TRBV7-2 and TRBJ2-2; 10 nucleotides match TRBD2. V lost 0 bases to trimming and J lost 4 bases; unmatched junction nucleotides: 2. The length of the CDR3 is 16 residues. Germline CDR1 reads SGHTA; CDR2 reads FQGNSA. The CDR3 here is CASSLASSGGTGELFF. The CDR3, as DNA: TGTGCCAGCAGCTTAGCGTCTAGCGGGGGCACCGGGGAGCTGTTTTTT.

On this clone itself: The same CDR3 is also encoded by other DNA sequences in this sample. The CDR3 loop reads CAWSVGTASGNTIYF. The DNA for the CDR3 is TGTGCCTGGAGTGTAGGGACAGCCTCTGGAAACACCATATATTTT. The rearrangement links TRBV30 to TRBJ1-3, with 7 nucleotides matching TRBD1. After removal of 0 bases from V and 0 bases from J, the junction contained 2 bases not matched to a gene. The V gene's germline CDR1 is GTSNPN and CDR2 SVGIG (reference sequence). This CDR3 contains 15 residues.

This clone was seen once. The chain has TRBV30 and TRBJ1-1, with TRBD1 identical over 7 bases. Germline V gene lookup returns CDR1 GTSNPN and CDR2 SVGIG (reference sequence). The V gene end was trimmed by 5 bases and the J gene end by 2 bases; junction bases not matched to a gene: 20. The length of the CDR3 is 18 residues. CDR3 sequence reads: CAWSLPLREYRGNTEAFF. CDR3 nucleotides: TGTGCCTGGTCTCTCCCCCTCAGGGAGTACAGGGGAAACACTGAAGCTTTCTTT. The variable domain in full, with the rest retrieved from reference TRBV30 and TRBJ1-1, is SQTIHQWPATLVQPVGSPLSLECTVEGTSNPNLYWYRQAAGRGLQLLFYSVGIGQISSEVPQNLSASRPQDRQFILSSKKLLLSDSGFYLCAWSLPLREYRGNTEAFFGQGTRLTVV.

The chain combines TRBV30 with TRBJ1-6, with D maybe TRBD1 (5 bases). Per the germline V gene, CDR1 is GTSNPN and CDR2 is SVGIG (reference sequence). The CDR3 consists of 13 residues. V lost 1 base and J lost 10, with 11 bases in between. The CDR3 is CAWSADSGSPLHF. Here the CDR3 DNA reads TGTGCCTGGAGTGCCGACAGCGGGTCACCCCTCCACTTT. The full variable domain, in which reference TRBV30 and TRBJ1-6 provide the parts outside the CDR3, is SQTIHQWPATLVQPVGSPLSLECTVEGTSNPNLYWYRQAAGRGLQLLFYSVGIGQISSEVPQNLSASRPQDRQFILSSKKLLLSDSGFYLCAWSADSGSPLHFGNGTRLTVT.

This clone was detected only once. The rearrangement uses TRBV11-3 and TRBJ2-3, with 12 bases aligning to TRBD2. The CDR3 is 16 amino acids. The V gene's germline CDR1 is SGHNT and CDR2 YENEEA. The V gene end was trimmed by 5 bases and the J gene end by 4 bases; junction bases not matched to a gene: 7. This chain's CDR3 is CASSPRTSGVPDTQYF. The CDR3 coding sequence is TGTGCCAGCAGCCCGAGGACTAGCGGGGTCCCAGATACGCAGTATTTT.